The 29 T cell receptor beta chains below were found in one sample sequenced in a study of memory CD4+ T cells and cytomegalovirus serostatus (dated by TCRdb to about 2019). A FACSAria II was used to sort memory CD4+ T cells, defined as single viable CD3+CD4+CD8-CD45RO+ cells. The method behind the library was the immunoSEQ multiplex PCR assay. This immuneACCESS table, as held by TCRdb, lists in-frame sequences with V and J called but not all clones. Of the missing ones, under half trace to an unresolved V gene in checked studies; the others have no known cause. The sample table records 46,000 or so clones; around four fifths of these occur just once. The biggest ten clones account for 0.85% to 0.95% of the sample. Sequenced input: memory CD4+ T cells from blood. Source of these receptors: an adult in good health and CMV-seronegative.

V gene TRBV6-1 combines with J gene TRBJ1-1, with a tentative D call TRBD1 (5 bases). The CDR3 is 15 amino acids. The V and J ends lost 2 bases and 1 base respectively, with 11 bases between them. The germline V gene encodes CDR1 MNHNS and CDR2 SASEGT. The CDR3 spells CASSERPGSNTEAFF. The CDR3 DNA reads as TGTGCCAGCAGTGAAAGGCCAGGGTCGAACACTGAAGCTTTCTTT.

This clone was detected only once. J is TRBJ2-6 and V is TRBV4-2; no definite D call. This CDR3 region has 15 residues. V lost 4 bases, J lost 0 bases, and 7 bases lay in between. Germline V lookup: CDR1 LGHNA, CDR2 YNFKEQ. Here the CDR3 DNA reads TGTGCCAGCAGCCCACGTGACTCTGGGGCCAACGTCCTGACTTTC. The encoded protein is CASSPRDSGANVLTF.

In its sample, this clone was seen a few times. Other DNA variants within this sample encode the same CDR3. CDR3 bases: TGTGCCAGTAAAAATATGAACACTGAAGCTTTCTTT. It is translated as CASKNMNTEAFF. The V call is TRBV19, the J call TRBJ1-1, with D hard to call. The CDR3 sequence is 12 residues long. The V and J ends lost 7 bases and 0 bases respectively, with 6 bases between them. Germline V gene data show CDR1 as LNHDA and CDR2 as SQIVND (reference sequence). Based on the CDR3 plus reference TRBV19 and TRBJ1-1, the full variable domain is DGGITQSPKYLFRKEGQNVTLSCEQNLNHDAMYWYRQDPGQGLRLIYYSQIVNDFQKGDIAEGYSVSREKKESFPLTVTSAQKNPTAFYLCASKNMNTEAFFGQGTRLTVV.

The chain combines TRBV27 with TRBJ1-5, with D possibly being TRBD1 (5 bases). The CDR3 runs 15 residues. V was shortened by 1 base and J by 4 bases, with 11 bases between the two germline ends. Germline V gives CDR1 MNHEY, CDR2 SMNVEV (reference sequence). CDR3: CASSLYARENQPQHF. The CDR3 DNA reads TGTGCCAGCAGTTTATATGCCAGGGAGAATCAGCCCCAGCATTTT.

V and J are TRBV27 and TRBJ2-3, with 8 bases fitting TRBD2. The CDR3 length is 17 residues. V lost 4 bases to trimming and J lost 0 bases; unmatched junction nucleotides: 9. CDR1 and CDR2 (germline): MNHEY, SMNVEV (reference sequence). CDR3 sequence (DNA): TGTGCCAGCAGTTCCTCACCCCTAGCGGGCAGCACAGATACGCAGTATTTT. Protein: CASSSSPLAGSTDTQYF.

V usage is TRBV5-6 and J usage is TRBJ1-2; D gene ambiguous. Trimming took off 1 base at V and 5 bases at J, with 12 bases between the two ends. This CDR3 spans 14 amino acids. The germline CDR1 and CDR2 sequences are SGHDT and YYEEEE. In DNA form, the CDR3 reads TGTGCCAGCAGCTTGCGCGGGCGTGGGTATGGCTACACCTTC. Its translation: CASSLRGRGYGYTF.

The rearrangement joins TRBV5-5 to TRBJ1-5; D gene unclear. With 0 bases removed from V and 7 bases from J, the gap between germline ends came to 14 bases. This CDR3 comprises 15 residues. Germline CDR1 reads SGHKS; CDR2 reads YYEKEE (reference sequence). CDR3 DNA sequence: TGTGCCAGCAGCTTGGGTGGACTTTTAAACCAGCCCCAGCATTTT. Translating gives CASSLGGLLNQPQHF.

The chain employs TRBV5-1 and TRBJ2-7; 9 nucleotides align to TRBD1. CDR1 SGHRS and CDR2 YFSETQ come from the germline V gene. J lost 2 bases, V lost 3 bases, and 6 bases had no gene match. The CDR3 totals 15 residues. The CDR3 DNA follows: TGCGCCAGCAGCTCCGACGGGACAGGGACCTACGAGCAGTACTTC. The encoded protein is CASSSDGTGTYEQYF.

The CDR3 here is CASSKQGISTDTQYF. The CDR3 bases are TGTGCCAGCAGCAAACAGGGAATCAGCACAGATACGCAGTATTTT. The chain uses TRBV2 and TRBJ2-3, with D possibly matching TRBD1 (6 bases). V lost 6 bases to trimming and J lost 0 bases, with 13 bases between them. CDR3 length: 15 residues. Looked up from germline, CDR1 is SNHLY and CDR2 is FYNNEI.

This clone was observed a handful of times. The gene calls are TRBV4-3 and TRBJ2-5; 7 bases fit TRBD1. Germline lookup yields CDR1 LGHNA and CDR2 YSLEER. This CDR3 has 12 residues. J was trimmed by 10 bases and V by 2 bases; bases with no gene match: 4. Here the CDR3 DNA reads TGCGCCAGCAGCCAATACCAGGGGGTCCAGTACTTC. It is translated as CASSQYQGVQYF.

This sequence joins TRBV18 and TRBJ2-3, with 8 nucleotides matching TRBD2. Germline CDR1 KGHSH, CDR2 LQKENI. The CDR3 extends over 16 amino acids. With 3 bases clipped from V and 1 base from J, the junction kept 6 bases outside the gene matches. CDR3 amino acids: CASSPLSGGGTDTQYF. The CDR3 nucleotides are TGTGCCAGCTCACCGCTTTCGGGGGGGGGCACAGATACGCAGTATTTT.

The chain recombines TRBV6-1 with TRBJ1-2; 9 bases fit TRBD1. The germline gives CDR1 MNHNS, CDR2 SASEGT. The CDR3 is 15 amino acids. V dropped 6 bases and J dropped 3; count of bases not matched to a gene: 8. The CDR3 is CASSSPGQGDYGYTF. The CDR3 bases are TGTGCCAGCAGCTCCCCGGGACAGGGTGACTATGGCTACACCTTC.

This clone was detected once. This chain joins TRBV5-5 and TRBJ1-5; 8 positions agree with TRBD1. This CDR3 spans 17 amino acids. Trimming at V came to 3 bases and at J to 2 bases, leaving 10 bases not matched to a gene. Germline V lookup: CDR1 SGHKS, CDR2 YYEKEE (reference sequence). For the CDR3, the DNA is TGTGCCAGCAGCTCCGGACAGGGTGGCATTCGCAATCAGCCCCAGCATTTT. Its protein is CASSSGQGGIRNQPQHF. The whole variable domain, remainder taken from reference TRBV5-5 and TRBJ1-5, is DAGVTQSPTHLIKTRGQQVTLRCSPISGHKSVSWYQQVLGQGPQFIFQYYEKEERGRGNFPDRFSARQFPNYSSELNVNALLLGDSALYLCASSSGQGGIRNQPQHFGDGTRLSIL.

This chain links TRBV6-5 with TRBJ2-7; a possible D gene is TRBD1 (5 bases). Germline V gene data show CDR1 as MNHEY and CDR2 as SVGAGI. This CDR3 region has 14 residues. V was cut by 2 bases and J by 0 bases, with 8 bases left in between. CDR3 protein: CASSYDSISYEQYF. As DNA, the CDR3 is TGTGCCAGCAGTTACGACAGTATCTCCTACGAGCAGTACTTC.

The CDR3 protein is CASSPTTGQKGSYQPQHF. DNA of the CDR3: TGTGCCAGCTCACCAACTACGGGACAGAAGGGTTCTTATCAGCCCCAGCATTTT. The V call is TRBV18, the J call TRBJ1-5; 7 bases agree with TRBD1. CDR1 KGHSH and CDR2 LQKENI come from the germline V gene. V shed 2 bases and J 5 bases; nucleotides not matched to a gene: 15. This CDR3 spans 18 amino acids.

The rearrangement joins TRBV7-2 to TRBJ2-5; D possibly corresponds to TRBD1 (5 bases). The V gene lost 1 base and the J gene lost 5 bases, with 14 bases spanning the gap. Germline assignment: CDR1 SGHTA and CDR2 FQGNSA. The CDR3 consists of 15 residues. CDR3 bases: TGTGCCAGCAGCTTAGGTGGCAGGGAAGGGGAGACCCAGTACTTC. This encodes CASSLGGREGETQYF.

The CDR3 loop reads CASSTGRHNYGYTF. The CDR3, as DNA: TGTGCCAGCTCCACAGGGAGGCATAACTATGGCTACACCTTC. The chain joins TRBV2 to TRBJ1-2; D is possibly TRBD1 (6 bases). CDR1 SNHLY and CDR2 FYNNEI come from the germline V gene. CDR3 length: 14 amino acids. Trimming stripped 8 bases from V and 1 base from J, with 14 bases between.

This chain uses TRBV4-3 with TRBJ2-2, with 10 bases lining up with TRBD1. The V and J ends lost 0 bases and 7 bases, in that order; junction bases with no gene match: 11. This CDR3 contains 18 residues. Germline V gives CDR1 LGHNA, CDR2 YSLEER. The CDR3 here is CASSQDLMGQGLFGELFF. The CDR3 DNA sequence: TGCGCCAGCAGCCAAGATCTTATGGGACAGGGGTTGTTCGGGGAGCTGTTTTTT.

V usage is TRBV6-4 and J usage is TRBJ1-6; tentatively, D is TRBD1 (5 bases). Deletions cut 5 bases from V and 11 bases from J, with 16 bases between. The CDR3 length is 14 residues. The V gene's germline CDR1 is MRHNA and CDR2 SNTAGT. The CDR3 is CASSRDGQGAPLHF. In nucleotides, the CDR3 is TGTGCCAGCAGTCGGGACGGCCAAGGGGCACCCCTCCACTTT.

This clone was seen more than once but under ten times. The V gene is TRBV4-2, the J gene TRBJ2-4; D tentatively fits TRBD1 or TRBD2 (6 bases each). The CDR3 extends over 16 amino acids. V was trimmed by 3 bases and J by 7 bases, leaving 19 bases between them. Per germline, CDR1 LGHNA and CDR2 YNFKEQ. In DNA form, the CDR3 reads TGTGCCAGCAGCCAGGCCTTGGACAGTCGGGGGAACATTCAGTACTTC. Translation: CASSQALDSRGNIQYF.

This clone was counted a few times. The chain has TRBV20-1 and TRBJ1-2; D remains ambiguous. Germline V CDR1 and CDR2: DFQATT, SNEGSKA (reference sequence). This CDR3 spans 10 amino acids. Deletions cut 8 bases from V and 2 bases from J, with 6 bases between. This CDR3 is CSSFNYGYTF. The CDR3 DNA reads TGCAGTAGTTTCAACTATGGCTACACCTTC.

The chain employs TRBV7-9 and TRBJ1-2, with 7 bases fitting TRBD1. CDR1 is SEHNR and CDR2 is FQNEAQ in the germline V gene (reference sequence). CDR3 length: 13 residues. V was pared by 6 bases and J by 4 bases, with 5 bases of the junction left unmatched. The CDR3 DNA reads as TGTGCCAGCAGTCCACAGGGGAGCTATGGCTACACCTTC. Protein: CASSPQGSYGYTF.

In DNA form, the CDR3 reads TGCAGCGTTGGAGGAACCGGGACAGGGGTGGGGTATGGCTACACCTTC. Residues: CSVGGTGTGVGYGYTF. This rearrangement joins TRBV29-1 to TRBJ1-2, with 10 bases matching TRBD1. The CDR3 runs to 16 residues. Germline-derived CDR1 and CDR2 are SQVTM and ANQGSEA. J gave up 5 bases and V 4 bases, and 13 bases lay outside the gene matches.

The rearrangement links TRBV11-2 to TRBJ2-2; 9 bases match TRBD1. Germline lookup yields CDR1 SGHAT and CDR2 FQNNGV. Trimming took 3 bases from V and 4 from J; bases not matched to a gene: 6. The CDR3 spans 16 residues. CDR3 sequence reads: CASSFTGGVSTGELFF. Here the CDR3 DNA reads TGTGCCAGCAGCTTTACAGGGGGCGTGAGCACCGGGGAGCTGTTTTTT. The variable domain in full, completed from reference TRBV11-2 and TRBJ2-2, reads EAGVAQSPRYKIIEKRQSVAFWCNPISGHATLYWYQQILGQGPKLLIQFQNNGVVDDSQLPKDRFSAERLKGVDSTLKIQPAKLEDSAVYLCASSFTGGVSTGELFFGEGSRLTVL.

The chain is built from TRBV7-6 and TRBJ2-7, with 8 bases identical to TRBD1. From germline, CDR1 is SGHVS and CDR2 FNYEAQ. V lost 3 bases to trimming and J lost 6 bases; unmatched junction nucleotides: 10. This CDR3 spans 15 amino acids. The CDR3 region has the DNA TGTGCCAGCAGCTTTGGCGGACAGGGTCTGGGCGAGCAGTACTTC. It codes for CASSFGGQGLGEQYF.

The rearrangement links TRBV2 to TRBJ1-1; D is perhaps TRBD1 (6 bases). The germline V and J ends were trimmed by 4 bases and 1 base, with 10 bases remaining between them. Germline loops: CDR1 SNHLY, CDR2 FYNNEI. The CDR3 covers 14 residues. The CDR3 here is CASSAQGRNTEAFF. As DNA, the CDR3 is TGTGCCAGCAGTGCACAGGGTCGGAACACTGAAGCTTTCTTT.

V and J are TRBV28 and TRBJ1-2; D might be TRBD1 (6 bases). With 7 bases removed from V and 6 bases from J, the gap between germline ends came to 12 bases. Germline CDR1 is MDHEN and CDR2 is SYDVKM. This CDR3 contains 12 residues. CDR3 in amino acids: CASKDSSDGYTF. The CDR3, as DNA: TGTGCCAGCAAGGACAGCTCTGATGGCTACACCTTC.

The CDR3 spells CASPGTGMNTEAFF. The CDR3, as DNA: TGTGCCAGCCCCGGGACAGGGATGAACACTGAAGCTTTCTTT. The gene calls are TRBV6-1 and TRBJ1-1; 9 bases align to TRBD1. With V trimmed by 8 bases and J by 0 bases, 4 bases remained unmatched. The length of the CDR3 is 14 residues. Germline CDR1 and CDR2: MNHNS and SASEGT.

The chain combines TRBV6-1 with TRBJ2-1; 8 nucleotides line up with TRBD1. Germline CDR1 reads MNHNS; CDR2 reads SASEGT. J was trimmed by 5 bases and V by 6 bases; bases with no gene match: 9. The CDR3 spans 15 residues. The DNA of the CDR3 is TGTGCCAGCAGCCCCAGGGGACAGGCTCACAATGAGCAGTTCTTC. Its protein is CASSPRGQAHNEQFF.